Following are 28 T cell receptor beta chains from one sample sequenced in a study of blood T cells in healthy people across ages. Primers used in a second PCR of roughly 6 to 11 cycles were a sample-barcoded 5' primer and a J-beta primer mix. TCRdb re-called the 5' RACE reads through MiXCR, storing one row per CDR3 protein. The sample has some 1.5 million distinct CDR3 sequences, about 30% seen once. Sequencing was done on a sample of blood. These receptors were obtained from a woman between 25 and 40 years old in good health.

The table lists this clonotype with many counts. The chain recombines TRBV20-1 with TRBJ2-1; a possible D gene is TRBD1 (6 bases). The CDR3 length is 15 residues. The ends were cut back, 1 base at V and 1 base at J, with 11 bases in the middle. Germline CDR1 and CDR2: DFQATT and SNEGSKA (reference sequence). CDR3 protein: CSARVGQGSYNEQFF. The CDR3 DNA is TGCAGTGCTAGAGTCGGCCAGGGGTCCTACAATGAGCAGTTCTTC.

This chain connects TRBV6-2 or TRBV6-3 to TRBJ2-5; D may be TRBD2 (5 bases). The assigned J gene may be wrong: the sequence end matches TRBJ2-7 better. Looked up from germline, CDR1 is MNHEY and CDR2 is SVGEGT. CDR3 length: 13 amino acids. In DNA form, the CDR3 reads TGTGCCAGCAACCAAGAGGGTACCTACGAGCAGTACTTC. Encoded protein: CASNQEGTYEQYF.

This clonotype was counted between two and nine times. This chain links TRBV29-1 with TRBJ1-5; 8 bases match TRBD1. The CDR3 spans 12 residues. Germline-derived CDR1 and CDR2 are SQVTM and ANQGSEA. J gave up 6 bases and V 4 bases, and 2 bases lay outside the gene matches. The CDR3 reads CSVGGTGQPQHF. The CDR3 DNA sequence: TGCAGCGTTGGCGGGACAGGTCAGCCCCAGCATTTT.

This clonotype was counted ten times or more. The chain employs TRBV29-1 and TRBJ2-5, with TRBD1 matching 9 bases. This CDR3 comprises 15 residues. The junction had 10 bases not matched to a gene; V was cut back by 3 bases and J by 5 bases. From germline, CDR1 is SQVTM and CDR2 ANQGSEA. CDR3 DNA: TGCAGCGTTGAGGCGGGCGGGACAGGGTCGGAGACCCAGTACTTC. It encodes CSVEAGGTGSETQYF.

This chain joins TRBV20-1 and TRBJ2-5; D is possibly TRBD2 (6 bases). Germline V gives CDR1 DFQATT, CDR2 SNEGSKA (reference sequence). This CDR3 contains 14 residues. Trimming removed 4 bases at V and 7 bases at J, with 19 bases between. CDR3 DNA: TGCAGTGCTAACAGCGGGTCCCCCGCGGGGACCCAGTACTTC. Translating it yields CSANSGSPAGTQYF.

The table lists this clonotype with a few counts. CDR3 bases: TGTGCCAGCAGCCCCCCGGCAGGTCGGGTACAGACCCAGTACTTC. It yields the protein CASSPPAGRVQTQYF. The chain has TRBV7-9 and TRBJ2-5; D unresolved. CDR3 size: 15 residues. Germline-derived CDR1 and CDR2 are SEHNR and FQNEAQ (reference sequence). V was pared by 5 bases and J by 6 bases, with 19 bases between.

This clonotype was detected only a few times. The chain has TRBV7-9 and TRBJ1-4; D is possibly TRBD1 (5 bases). Germline CDR1 and CDR2: SEHNR and FQNEAQ (reference sequence). Trimming cost V 7 bases and J 6 bases, with 15 bases left between them. The CDR3 has 14 residues. Here the CDR3 reads CASTYTGQDEKLFF. CDR3 nucleotide sequence: TGTGCCAGCACTTACACGGGGCAGGATGAAAAACTGTTTTTT.

CDR3 in amino acids: CASKPRPGQGSRGAKNIQYF. The CDR3 DNA follows: TGTGCCAGCAAACCTAGGCCGGGACAGGGGTCCCGTGGGGCCAAAAACATTCAGTACTTC. V usage is TRBV21-1 and J usage is TRBJ2-4; TRBD1, the table's D call, was not compared with the DNA. TRBV21-1 is given as a pseudogene. This CDR3 has 20 residues.

This clonotype has just a few counts. A junction end diverges from the germline sequence, so it may reflect a read error. This chain links TRBV5-1 with TRBJ2-7, with D possibly matching TRBD1 (6 bases). The CDR3 length is 14 residues. The V gene's germline CDR1 is SGHRS and CDR2 YFSETQ. This chain's CDR3 is CASSSAGTPYELYF. The CDR3 DNA follows: TGCGCCAGCAGCTCCGCCGGGACACCCTACGAGCTGTACTTC.

This clonotype was seen only a few times. CDR3 residues: CASSSRSLSDTQYF. CDR3 DNA sequence: TGCGCCAGCAGCTCCCGGTCTCTCTCTGATACGCAGTATTTT. The V call is TRBV5-1, the J call TRBJ2-3, with no clear D. Trimming shortened V by 3 bases and J by 6 bases, and 14 bases separated the two germline ends. The CDR3 is made up of 14 amino acids. The V gene's germline CDR1 is SGHRS and CDR2 YFSETQ.

This clonotype is a singleton in its sample. The rearrangement uses TRBV10-3 and TRBJ2-7, with D perhaps TRBD1 (6 bases). Trimming shortened V by 4 bases and J by 10 bases, and 20 bases separated the two germline ends. This CDR3 contains 14 residues. The germline CDR1 and CDR2 sequences are ENHRY and SYGVKD. This CDR3 reads CAISVGDRPLYQYF. CDR3 coding DNA: TGTGCCATCAGTGTCGGCGACAGGCCCCTCTACCAGTACTTC.

The chain couples TRBV6-1 to TRBJ2-7, with a weak D call TRBD2 (6 bases). V lost 5 bases, J lost 0 bases, and 20 bases lay in between. The CDR3 runs to 17 residues. CDR1 is MNHNS, CDR2 SASEGT, per germline. CDR3 amino acids: CASSQGSLAVSSYEQYF. CDR3 in DNA: TGTGCCAGCAGTCAGGGAAGTTTAGCGGTTAGCTCCTACGAGCAGTACTTC.

There are a few counts of this clonotype. This chain connects TRBV7-9 to TRBJ2-7; D perhaps matches TRBD1 (5 bases). V lost 1 base and J 3 bases, leaving 13 bases between the germline ends. The CDR3 runs to 15 residues. Germline V gene data show CDR1 as SEHNR and CDR2 as FQNEAQ (reference sequence). This chain's CDR3 is CASSLVRARGYEQYF. The CDR3 region has the DNA TGTGCCAGCAGCTTAGTCAGGGCGAGAGGCTACGAGCAGTACTTC.

As for this clonotype: A much bigger clone sits one base away, suggesting this may be a read error. J is TRBJ2-3 and V is TRBV20-1, with D perhaps given as TRBD1 or TRBD2 (6 bases each). V dropped 0 bases and J dropped 5 bases, with 18 bases sitting between them. Germline CDR1 reads DFQATT; CDR2 reads SNEGSKA (reference sequence). The CDR3 loop spans 16 amino acids. The CDR3 region is CSARDPKGGIRDTQYF. The CDR3 DNA follows: TGCAGTGCTAGAGATCCGAAGGGGGGCATTCGAGATACGCAGTATTTT.

This clonotype was recorded a few times. The V and J genes are TRBV7-9 and TRBJ1-4; D remains ambiguous. Germline V CDR1 and CDR2: SEHNR, FQNEAQ (reference sequence). Trimming removed 4 bases at V and 5 bases at J, with 17 bases between. The CDR3 consists of 16 residues. As DNA, the CDR3 is TGTGCCAGCAGCTCGCCAGTTGGGTCGGCGAATGAAAAACTGTTTTTT. This sequence encodes CASSSPVGSANEKLFF.

This chain uses TRBV3-1 with TRBJ1-1; 9 bases are shared with TRBD1. Germline V CDR1 and CDR2: LGHDT, YNNKEL (reference sequence). Losses at the gene ends were 3 bases for V and 7 bases for J; bases not matched to a gene: 3. The length of the CDR3 is 13 residues. CDR3 residues: CASSHRQGGEAFF. CDR3 nucleotides: TGTGCCAGCAGCCACAGACAGGGGGGTGAAGCTTTCTTT.

This clonotype was picked up a small number of times. The rearrangement uses TRBV20-1 and TRBJ1-5; no definite D call. From germline, CDR1 is DFQATT and CDR2 SNEGSKA (reference sequence). V was cut by 6 bases and J by 1 base, with 10 bases left in between. The CDR3 has 13 residues. The CDR3 DNA sequence: TGCAGTGCCCAGGCGGGAAGCAATCAGCCCCAGCATTTT. It codes for CSAQAGSNQPQHF.

The rearrangement links TRBV9 to TRBJ2-3; D call uncertain. Trimming took off 3 bases at V and 9 bases at J, with 14 bases between the two ends. The CDR3 length is 13 residues. Looked up from germline, CDR1 is SGDLS and CDR2 is YYNGEE. CDR3 region: CASSALESLTQYF. The CDR3 DNA follows: TGTGCCAGCAGCGCCCTTGAATCTTTGACGCAGTATTTT.

This clonotype was detected only a few times. An end of the junction differs from the germline gene, which may be a read error. The chain links TRBV10-3 to TRBJ2-5; D is perhaps TRBD1 (5 bases). Germline CDR1 and CDR2: ENHRY and SYGVKD. The CDR3 is 14 residues long. CDR3 nucleotides: TGTGCCATCAGTGAGCTGCAGGGTGCAGAGGCCCAGTACTTC. Its protein is CAISELQGAEAQYF.

In the case of this clonotype: Here the CDR3 omits its conserved ending phenylalanine or tryptophan, so a read error is the likely source. The rearrangement links TRBV20-1 to TRBJ2-3, with D unclear. The CDR3 runs to 11 residues. The V end was cut by 5 bases, the J end by 5 bases, with 8 bases between. CDR1 and CDR2 from the germline V gene are DFQATT and SNEGSKA (reference sequence). CDR3 nucleotide sequence: TGCAGTGCTCTCTCACGAGATACGCAGTATGTT. Amino acids: CSALSRDTQYV.

Worth noting for this clonotype: The junction shows a germline mismatch at one end, possibly a read error. CDR3 loop: CTSSAQGVNEQFF. CDR3 nucleotides: TGTACCAGCAGCGCACAGGGGGTTAATGAGCAGTTCTTC. The chain carries TRBV7-3 and TRBJ2-1; 8 bases fit TRBD1. CDR1 SGHTA and CDR2 FQGTGA come from the germline V gene. This CDR3 is 13 amino acids long.

The V call is TRBV5-1, the J call TRBJ1-6; D gene unclear. CDR3 length equals 15 residues. Looked up from germline, CDR1 is SGHRS and CDR2 is YFSETQ. The ends were cut back, 0 bases at V and 4 bases at J, with 8 bases in the middle. CDR3 nucleotides: TGCGCCAGCAGCTTGGAGACGCGGTATAATTCACCCCTCCACTTT. Its protein is CASSLETRYNSPLHF.

This clonotype was detected many times. The CDR3: CATRTGPSNTEAFF. The CDR3 DNA sequence: TGCGCCACCCGGACAGGCCCCTCTAACACTGAAGCTTTCTTT. The chain carries TRBV10-2 and TRBJ1-1; 7 nucleotides agree with TRBD1. CDR3 size: 14 residues. V dropped 10 bases and J dropped 2; count of bases not matched to a gene: 10. Germline assignment: CDR1 WSHSY and CDR2 SAAADI.

Note on this clonotype: A much bigger clone sits one base away, suggesting this may be a read error. The CDR3 DNA follows: TGTGCCAGCAGTTACTCGGGGACAGATTACAATGAGCAGTTCTTC. It yields the protein CASSYSGTDYNEQFF. This chain uses TRBV6-6 with TRBJ2-1, with 7 bases fitting TRBD1. Per the germline V gene, CDR1 is MNHNY and CDR2 is SVGAGI (reference sequence). CDR3 size: 15 residues. Trimming removed 0 bases from V and 4 bases from J; junction bases left unmatched: 3.

This clonotype was picked up a small number of times. V gene TRBV4-2 combines with J gene TRBJ2-5; no clear D gene. The CDR3 loop spans 14 amino acids. Germline CDR1 reads LGHNA; CDR2 reads YNFKEQ. Trimming stripped 0 bases from V and 5 bases from J, with 10 bases between. CDR3 sequence: CASSQDPGAETQYF. CDR3 in DNA: TGTGCCAGCAGCCAAGATCCGGGTGCCGAGACCCAGTACTTC.

This clonotype was seen more than once but under ten times. The V gene is TRBV12-3 or TRBV12-4, the J gene TRBJ2-4; D perhaps matches TRBD2 (5 bases). Trimming removed 5 bases at V and 13 bases at J, with 18 bases between. The CDR3 totals 13 residues. CDR3 sequence reads: CASSPISGVQQYF. DNA for the CDR3: TGTGCCAGCAGTCCAATTTCCGGGGTTCAGCAGTACTTC.

As concerns this clonotype: This clone may be a read error of a much larger clone one base away. This CDR3 reads CASSPKALDVNYGYIF. In DNA form, the CDR3 reads TGTGCCAGCAGCCCCAAGGCTCTAGACGTTAACTATGGCTACATCTTC. This chain connects TRBV7-9 to TRBJ1-2, with no clear D. Looked up from germline, CDR1 is SEHNR and CDR2 is FQNEAQ (reference sequence). This CDR3 region has 16 residues.

The genes are TRBV9 and TRBJ2-6; 7 bases are a match to TRBD1. J gave up 2 bases and V 0 bases, and 8 bases lay outside the gene matches. The CDR3 is 18 amino acids. Germline V gene lookup returns CDR1 SGDLS and CDR2 YYNGEE. CDR3 sequence reads: CASSVGQGDRAGANVLTF. The CDR3 region has the DNA TGTGCCAGCAGCGTAGGACAGGGTGACCGAGCTGGGGCCAACGTCCTGACTTTC.